These 15 T cell receptor beta chains share one sample of origin, sequenced in a study of CD8 T cells in ankylosing spondylitis. One entry per CDR3 protein results from TCRdb running MiXCR on the 5' RACE reads. The data show 500,000 to 550,000 distinct CDR3 sequences, about 12% seen once. Study-wide results and limits: A motif of 7 to 9 highly homologous TCR beta variants was seen as apparently characteristic of ankylosing spondylitis blood.

Their antigens are not known. Sequencing was carried out using blood, either unsorted or a sorted T cell fraction (not recorded which). The receptors stem from a male donor with ankylosing spondylitis.

This clonotype was detected only a few times. The chain is built from TRBV7-2 and TRBJ2-2, with TRBD2 matching 7 bases. The CDR3 totals 16 residues. V shed 1 base, J shed 2 bases, and the junction held 4 bases outside the gene matches. In germline, CDR1 is SGHTA, CDR2 FQGNSA. In DNA, the CDR3 is TGTGCCAGCAGCTTAGTGCTAGCGGCCAACACCGGGGAGCTGTTTTTT. Protein sequence: CASSLVLAANTGELFF. Variable domain in full (rest from reference TRBV7-2 and TRBJ2-2): GAGVSQSPSNKVTEKGKDVELRCDPISGHTALYWYRQSLGQGLEFLIYFQGNSAPDKSGLPSDRFSAERTGGSVSTLTIQRTQQEDSAVYLCASSLVLAANTGELFFGEGSRLTVL.

This clonotype was counted a few times. The rearrangement joins TRBV12-3 or TRBV12-4 to TRBJ2-5; no clear D. The CDR3 runs 14 residues. V dropped 0 bases and J dropped 5 bases, with 10 bases sitting between them. The CDR3 region has the DNA TGTGCCAGCAGTTTAGCACGGTCGACGGAGACCCAGTACTTC. It translates to CASSLARSTETQYF.

This clonotype turned up a few times. The CDR3 protein is CASSPPGARSGANVLTF. The DNA of the CDR3 is TGTGCCAGCAGTCCTCCCGGGGCACGCTCTGGGGCCAACGTCCTGACTTTC. The chain has TRBV12-3 or TRBV12-4 and TRBJ2-6; D could derive from TRBD1 or TRBD2 (5 bases each). Trimming shortened V by 5 bases and J by 0 bases, and 14 bases separated the two germline ends. The CDR3 length is 17 residues.

This clonotype came up many times. This chain uses TRBV7-9 with TRBJ2-1; 10 bases map to TRBD2. CDR3 length: 16 residues. The V gene end was trimmed by 4 bases and the J gene end by 7 bases; junction bases not matched to a gene: 10. CDR1 is SEHNR, CDR2 FQNEAQ, per germline (reference sequence). CDR3 sequence: CASSWRRTSGQNEQFF. The DNA of the CDR3 is TGTGCCAGCAGCTGGCGTCGGACTAGCGGACAAAATGAGCAGTTCTTC.

This clonotype was counted ten times or more. The V and J genes are TRBV5-1 and TRBJ2-7, with 8 bases that match TRBD2. The CDR3 loop spans 15 amino acids. J was trimmed by 3 bases and V by 3 bases; bases with no gene match: 8. Germline-derived CDR1 and CDR2 are SGHRS and YFSETQ. DNA of the CDR3: TGCGCCAGCAGCTCGCCGGTTAGCGGGAACTACGAGCAGTACTTC. This gives the protein CASSSPVSGNYEQYF. Complete variable domain (other parts from reference TRBV5-1 and TRBJ2-7): KAGVTQTPRYLIKTRGQQVTLSCSPISGHRSVSWYQQTPGQGLQFLFEYFSETQRNKGNFPGRFSGRQFSNSRSEMNVSTLELGDSALYLCASSSPVSGNYEQYFGPGTRLTVT.

In its sample, this clonotype was seen a few times. The chain links TRBV9 to TRBJ2-1, with TRBD2 identical over 10 bases. The CDR3 contains 15 residues. CDR1 and CDR2 from the germline V gene are SGDLS and YYNGEE. The J segment lost 5 bases and the V segment lost 2 bases, leaving 4 bases of the junction unmatched. CDR3 DNA: TGTGCCAGCAGCGTCACTAGCGGGATAAACAATGAGCAGTTCTTC. This encodes CASSVTSGINNEQFF.

This clonotype was observed a few times. This chain links TRBV20-1 with TRBJ1-5, with 8 bases lining up with TRBD1. CDR1 is DFQATT and CDR2 is SNEGSKA in the germline V gene (reference sequence). There are 15 residues in the CDR3. The ends lost 5 bases at V and 6 bases at J; junction bases unmatched: 12. The CDR3 here is CSAEPRTGSGQPQHF. CDR3 DNA sequence: TGCAGTGCTGAGCCTAGGACAGGGTCGGGTCAGCCCCAGCATTTT.

A few counts support this clonotype. The CDR3, as DNA: TGCAGTGCTAGAAATCCCGGGACTAGCGGGATTCAGGGCTCCTACAATGAGCAGTTCTTC. Its translation is CSARNPGTSGIQGSYNEQFF. The genes are TRBV20-1 and TRBJ2-1, with TRBD2 matching over 13 bases. The V gene end was trimmed by 2 bases and the J gene end by 0 bases; junction bases not matched to a gene: 13. There are 20 residues in the CDR3. Germline CDR1 is DFQATT and CDR2 is SNEGSKA (reference sequence).

J is TRBJ1-5 and V is TRBV4-1; D possibly corresponds to TRBD1 (6 bases). Trimming stripped 2 bases from V and 0 bases from J, with 11 bases between. The V gene's germline CDR1 is MGHRA and CDR2 YSYEKL. The CDR3 has 16 amino acids. The CDR3 loop reads CASSQRGRGSNQPQHF. The CDR3 nucleotides read TGCGCCAGCAGCCAACGGGGCAGGGGTAGCAATCAGCCCCAGCATTTT.

This clonotype was counted at least ten times. V gene TRBV29-1 combines with J gene TRBJ2-1; 11 bases match TRBD2. CDR1 is SQVTM and CDR2 is ANQGSEA in the germline V gene. The CDR3 loop spans 13 amino acids. Unmatched junction bases numbered 1, after V lost 2 bases and J lost 7 bases. In DNA form, the CDR3 reads TGCAGCGTTGAAACTAGCGGGAGTAATGAGCAGTTCTTC. Its protein is CSVETSGSNEQFF.

This clonotype was observed a few times. The chain is built from TRBV18 and TRBJ1-3; D not resolved. Looked up from germline, CDR1 is KGHSH and CDR2 is LQKENI. This CDR3 region has 14 residues. V lost 2 bases and J 2 bases, leaving 7 bases between the germline ends. The CDR3 here is CASSPKVTGNTIYF. CDR3 bases: TGTGCCAGCTCACCAAAGGTTACTGGAAACACCATATATTTT. The whole variable domain, filled in from reference TRBV18 and TRBJ1-3, reads NAGVMQNPRHLVRRRGQEARLRCSPMKGHSHVYWYRQLPEEGLKFMVYLQKENIIDESGMPKERFSAEFPKEGPSILRIQQVVRGDSAAYFCASSPKVTGNTIYFGEGSWLTVV.

The rearrangement links TRBV12-5 to TRBJ1-1; D is possibly TRBD1 (5 bases). CDR3 length equals 14 residues. V was pared by 3 bases and J by 0 bases, with 8 bases between. The germline V gene has CDR1 LGHNT and CDR2 FRNRAP. CDR3 sequence (DNA): TGTGCTAGTGGTTTTCCGGGGCTGAACACTGAAGCTTTCTTT. Its protein product is CASGFPGLNTEAFF.

There are many counts of this clonotype. V gene TRBV12-3 or TRBV12-4 combines with J gene TRBJ2-7; 9 positions agree with TRBD1. The V and J ends lost 5 bases and 3 bases, in that order; junction bases with no gene match: 8. CDR3 size: 15 residues. As DNA, the CDR3 is TGTGCCAGCAGTCCGCGGGACAGGGCCTTCTACGAGCAGTACGTC. Its protein is CASSPRDRAFYEQYV.

The chain carries TRBV2 and TRBJ1-2; perhaps TRBD1 as D (6 bases). CDR1 and CDR2 (germline): SNHLY, FYNNEI. The CDR3 extends over 14 amino acids. V was clipped by 6 bases and J by 3 bases, with 14 bases between them. CDR3 sequence reads: CASSVQGGDYGYTF. The CDR3 bases are TGTGCCAGCAGCGTACAGGGCGGTGACTATGGCTACACCTTC.

The chain recombines TRBV24-1 with TRBJ1-2; D is unresolved. Trimming removed 6 bases from V and 2 bases from J, with 9 bases in between. The CDR3 loop spans 13 amino acids. Germline V gene lookup returns CDR1 KGHDR and CDR2 SFDVKD. The CDR3 coding sequence is TGTGCCACCAGTCCGAAGGAAAACTATGGCTACACCTTC. The encoded protein is CATSPKENYGYTF.